Listed here are 31 T cell receptor beta chains from one sample, sequenced in a study of blood T cell repertoires in COVID-19. Produced via immunoSEQ multiplex PCR; TCRdb's table is partial and in-frame only. This sample yields 55,000 to 75,000 clones, of which about 86% are seen a single time; around 4% belongs to the top ten. Sequenced: peripheral blood. These receptors were obtained from a man between 45 and 60 years old with acute or convalescent COVID-19.

This rearrangement joins TRBV19 to TRBJ2-1; a possible D gene is TRBD2 (6 bases). The CDR3 covers 15 residues. Trimming took 4 bases from V and 7 from J, leaving 17 bases between them. Per germline, CDR1 LNHDA and CDR2 SQIVND (reference sequence). The CDR3 spells CASSTWREVGNEQFF. CDR3 nucleotides: TGTGCCAGTAGTACCTGGAGGGAGGTGGGGAATGAGCAGTTCTTC.

The chain's CDR3 is CASSLETSWKTGELFF. The CDR3 DNA reads TGTGCCAGCAGCTTAGAGACTAGCTGGAAAACCGGGGAGCTGTTTTTT. V and J are TRBV7-9 and TRBJ2-2, with TRBD2 matching over 7 bases. Germline V gene sequence: CDR1 SEHNR, CDR2 FQNEAQ (reference sequence). CDR3 length: 16 amino acids. The V gene end was trimmed by 1 base and the J gene end by 5 bases; junction bases not matched to a gene: 7. Together with reference TRBV7-9 and TRBJ2-2, the CDR3 gives the full variable domain: DTGVSQNPRHKITKRGQNVTFRCDPISEHNRLYWYRQTLGQGPEFLTYFQNEAQLEKSRLLSDRFSAERPKGSFSTLEIQRTEQGDSAMYLCASSLETSWKTGELFFGEGSRLTVL.

The chain has TRBV27 and TRBJ2-1, with D possibly TRBD2 on 6 matching bases. Germline V CDR1 and CDR2: MNHEY, SMNVEV (reference sequence). The CDR3 is 15 residues long. The V end lost 2 bases, the J end lost 6 bases, and 14 bases lay between the germline ends. DNA for the CDR3: TGTGCCAGCAGTTTAACCCCACTAGCAGGCAATGAGCAGTTCTTC. Protein sequence: CASSLTPLAGNEQFF.

J is TRBJ1-4 and V is TRBV18, with 12 bases that match TRBD1. Germline V lookup: CDR1 KGHSH, CDR2 LQKENI. This CDR3 contains 15 residues. Losses at the gene ends were 2 bases for V and 8 bases for J; bases not matched to a gene: 3. CDR3 nucleotide sequence: TGTGCCAGCTCACCAGACGGGACAGGGGGCGAAAAACTGTTTTTT. Amino acids: CASSPDGTGGEKLFF.

V gene TRBV7-8 combines with J gene TRBJ1-1, with 8 bases that match TRBD1. Germline V gene lookup returns CDR1 SGHVS and CDR2 FQNEAQ. Trimming at V came to 4 bases and at J to 6 bases, leaving 4 bases not matched to a gene. The CDR3 has 13 amino acids. The CDR3 reads CASSSDRAPEAFF. The DNA for the CDR3 is TGTGCCAGCAGCTCGGACAGGGCCCCTGAAGCTTTCTTT.

This chain links TRBV11-2 with TRBJ1-2; D unclear. V lost 0 bases to trimming and J lost 2 bases, with 10 bases between them. The CDR3 sequence is 15 residues long. Germline V lookup: CDR1 SGHAT, CDR2 FQNNGV. The CDR3 reads CASSLEVGGNYGYTF. DNA of the CDR3: TGTGCCAGCAGCTTAGAGGTTGGTGGCAACTATGGCTACACCTTC. Variable domain in full (rest from reference TRBV11-2 and TRBJ1-2): EAGVAQSPRYKIIEKRQSVAFWCNPISGHATLYWYQQILGQGPKLLIQFQNNGVVDDSQLPKDRFSAERLKGVDSTLKIQPAKLEDSAVYLCASSLEVGGNYGYTFGSGTRLTVV.

The chain recombines TRBV18 with TRBJ1-3; D is ambiguous. The CDR3 runs to 14 residues. V was trimmed by 5 bases and J by 0 bases, leaving 8 bases between them. Germline-derived CDR1 and CDR2 are KGHSH and LQKENI. CDR3 protein: CASSDTSSGNTIYF. CDR3 nucleotide sequence: TGTGCCAGCTCAGACACCAGCTCTGGAAACACCATATATTTT.

The V gene is TRBV27, the J gene TRBJ1-1; the match to TRBD1 covers 7 bases. Germline V gives CDR1 MNHEY, CDR2 SMNVEV (reference sequence). The V segment lost 5 bases and the J segment 3 bases; nucleotides outside the gene matches: 6. CDR3 length: 14 residues. CDR3 nucleotides: TGTGCCAGCAGTCCCACAGGGGCGGACACTGAAGCTTTCTTT. This encodes CASSPTGADTEAFF.

In this sample, this clone turned up a few times. The chain employs TRBV2 and TRBJ1-2; TRBD1 agrees at 7 bases. The CDR3 length is 17 residues. Germline CDR1 and CDR2: SNHLY and FYNNEI. Trimming removed 6 bases from V and 3 bases from J; junction bases left unmatched: 16. For the CDR3, the DNA is TGTGCCAGCAGCCACGGCTTAAGAGGGGGCCGGGACTATGGCTACACCTTC. As protein: CASSHGLRGGRDYGYTF.

The V gene is TRBV6-5, the J gene TRBJ1-3; TRBD1 agrees at 7 bases. The CDR3 covers 13 residues. With V trimmed by 6 bases and J by 4 bases, 3 bases remained unmatched. Germline CDR1 is MNHEY and CDR2 is SVGAGI. This chain's CDR3 is CASRQGRGNTIYF. Written as DNA, the CDR3 is TGTGCCAGCAGACAGGGGCGAGGAAACACCATATATTTT.

This clone was observed once. V usage is TRBV7-3 and J usage is TRBJ2-1; 9 bases align to TRBD2. The CDR3 is made up of 16 amino acids. Germline V gene data show CDR1 as SGHTA and CDR2 as FQGTGA. V dropped 5 bases and J dropped 3; count of bases not matched to a gene: 8. The CDR3 sequence is CASSLIAGADYNEQFF. The CDR3 bases are TGTGCCAGCAGCCTCATAGCGGGAGCAGACTACAATGAGCAGTTCTTC.

The chain employs TRBV5-4 and TRBJ2-5; perhaps TRBD2 as D (5 bases). The germline V gene has CDR1 SGHNT and CDR2 YYREEE (reference sequence). Trimming took off 0 bases at V and 3 bases at J, with 6 bases between the two ends. There are 13 residues in the CDR3. CDR3 in DNA: TGTGCCAGCAGCTTGGAGAGGGAAGAGACCCAGTACTTC. Protein: CASSLEREETQYF.

The V and J genes are TRBV15 and TRBJ2-7; TRBD1 aligns across 7 bases. The germline CDR1 and CDR2 sequences are LNHNV and YYDKDF (reference sequence). The CDR3 is 14 amino acids. V gave up 0 bases and J gave up 3 bases; unmatched junction bases: 2. The CDR3 region is CATSRETGFYEQYF. Here the CDR3 DNA reads TGTGCCACCAGCAGAGAGACAGGGTTCTACGAGCAGTACTTC.

The V gene is TRBV9, the J gene TRBJ2-1; 9 positions match TRBD2. The germline gives CDR1 SGDLS, CDR2 YYNGEE. CDR3 size: 15 residues. Unmatched junction bases numbered 4, after V lost 1 base and J lost 5 bases. Here the CDR3 DNA reads TGTGCCAGCAGCGTAATAGCGGGGGATCACAATGAGCAGTTCTTC. It translates to CASSVIAGDHNEQFF.

The chain employs TRBV5-6 and TRBJ1-1; 9 positions match TRBD1. Germline assignment: CDR1 SGHDT and CDR2 YYEEEE. V shed 4 bases and J 11 bases; nucleotides not matched to a gene: 9. This CDR3 has 13 amino acids. The CDR3 here is CASSTGQGNNAFF. The CDR3 region has the DNA TGTGCCAGCAGCACCGGACAGGGGAATAACGCTTTCTTT.

The chain has TRBV12-3 or TRBV12-4 and TRBJ1-1; D gene ambiguous. The V end lost 5 bases, the J end lost 1 base, and 8 bases lay between the germline ends. The CDR3 consists of 13 residues. The CDR3 here is CASSRVGNTEAFF. The CDR3 DNA sequence: TGTGCCAGCAGTCGTGTCGGGAACACTGAAGCTTTCTTT.

The chain is built from TRBV5-6 and TRBJ2-2; 9 bases map to TRBD2. Per the germline V gene, CDR1 is SGHDT and CDR2 is YYEEEE. V lost 2 bases, J lost 3 bases, and 5 bases stayed unmatched. This CDR3 spans 16 amino acids. The CDR3 is CASSFSGRRDTGELFF. The CDR3 region has the DNA TGTGCCAGCAGCTTTAGCGGGAGACGTGACACCGGGGAGCTGTTTTTT.

The rearrangement joins TRBV5-1 to TRBJ2-7; 14 positions agree with TRBD2. Trimming took 4 bases from V and 2 from J; bases not matched to a gene: 5. Germline lookup yields CDR1 SGHRS and CDR2 YFSETQ. This CDR3 is built from 16 residues. CDR3 coding DNA: TGCGCCAGCAGCCCGGGACTAGCGGGGGAACCCTACGAGCAGTACTTC. Translating it yields CASSPGLAGEPYEQYF.

The chain carries TRBV7-9 and TRBJ2-7, with 7 bases aligning to TRBD1. The CDR3 extends over 16 amino acids. After removal of 5 bases from V and 3 bases from J, the junction contained 13 bases not matched to a gene. The germline CDR1 and CDR2 sequences are SEHNR and FQNEAQ (reference sequence). In DNA, the CDR3 is TGTGCCAGCAGCAACGACAGGGCCGTTCAGTTCTACGAGCAGTACTTC. Its translation: CASSNDRAVQFYEQYF.

The chain employs TRBV11-2 and TRBJ2-3, with TRBD2 identical over 11 bases. Germline V gene data show CDR1 as SGHAT and CDR2 as FQNNGV. The V and J ends lost 5 bases and 4 bases, in that order; junction bases with no gene match: 11. This CDR3 spans 17 amino acids. For the CDR3, the DNA is TGTGCCAGCAGCCCAAGACTAGCGGGATTGAGGGCAGATACGCAGTATTTT. Protein product: CASSPRLAGLRADTQYF.

V and J are TRBV19 and TRBJ2-3; TRBD1 matches 7 bases. J gave up 4 bases and V 8 bases, and 6 bases lay outside the gene matches. Germline CDR1 reads LNHDA; CDR2 reads SQIVND (reference sequence). The CDR3 is 13 residues long. Written as DNA, the CDR3 is TGTGCCAGTGGAGAAGGGGGCGCAGATACGCAGTATTTT. Its translation: CASGEGGADTQYF. Combining the CDR3 with reference TRBV19 and TRBJ2-3 gives the whole variable domain DGGITQSPKYLFRKEGQNVTLSCEQNLNHDAMYWYRQDPGQGLRLIYYSQIVNDFQKGDIAEGYSVSREKKESFPLTVTSAQKNPTAFYLCASGEGGADTQYFGPGTRLTVL.

The J gene is TRBJ2-7, the V gene TRBV20-1; 9 bases agree with TRBD1. The germline V gene encodes CDR1 DFQATT and CDR2 SNEGSKA (reference sequence). The V gene end was trimmed by 6 bases and the J gene end by 5 bases; junction bases not matched to a gene: 14. The CDR3 is 15 residues long. The CDR3 here is CSASGRGQGSDEQYF. The CDR3 nucleotides read TGCAGTGCAAGTGGCCGAGGACAGGGGTCCGACGAGCAGTACTTC.

This clone is categorized as medium-sized (0.01 to 0.1%). This chain links TRBV5-4 with TRBJ2-7; 8 nucleotides match TRBD1. Germline trimming cut 4 bases from V and 1 base from J; bases unmatched to any gene: 7. CDR1 is SGHNT and CDR2 is YYREEE in the germline V gene (reference sequence). This CDR3 comprises 15 residues. CDR3 residues: CASSSAQGASYEQYF. CDR3 DNA sequence: TGTGCCAGCAGCAGTGCGCAGGGGGCTTCCTACGAGCAGTACTTC.

The rearrangement uses TRBV5-4 and TRBJ2-1; D might be TRBD2 (5 bases). The CDR3 length is 15 residues. From germline, CDR1 is SGHNT and CDR2 YYREEE (reference sequence). V gave up 4 bases and J gave up 0 bases, with 11 bases separating them. The CDR3 here is CASSPGYLSYNEQFF. The CDR3 DNA reads as TGTGCCAGCAGCCCGGGGTACCTCTCCTACAATGAGCAGTTCTTC.

V usage is TRBV28 and J usage is TRBJ1-3, with a possible D match to TRBD1 (6 bases). Between the trimmed V and J ends, which lost 6 bases and 2 bases, there was a span of 20 bases. The CDR3 is 17 residues long. CDR1 MDHEN and CDR2 SYDVKM come from the germline V gene. CDR3 residues: CASSYIKQGTTGNTIYF. The CDR3 nucleotides read TGTGCCAGCAGCTATATCAAACAGGGTACCACTGGAAACACCATATATTTT.

The CDR3 region has the DNA TGTGCCAGCAGCTTAGGGGCAGCGGGGTCCTACGAGCAGTACTTC. It yields the protein CASSLGAAGSYEQYF. The V gene is TRBV13, the J gene TRBJ2-7; 7 bases are shared with TRBD2. From germline, CDR1 is PRHDT and CDR2 FYEKMQ (reference sequence). J was trimmed by 1 base and V by 0 bases; bases with no gene match: 3. The CDR3 runs 15 residues.

V is TRBV7-6 and J is TRBJ2-5; 10 nucleotides agree with TRBD2. The V and J ends lost 0 bases and 2 bases, in that order; junction bases with no gene match: 6. The CDR3 loop spans 17 amino acids. The V gene's germline CDR1 is SGHVS and CDR2 FNYEAQ. CDR3 DNA: TGTGCCAGCAGCTTAGCGGCGGGACTAGCGACTCAAGAGACCCAGTACTTC. As protein: CASSLAAGLATQETQYF.

The rearrangement links TRBV2 to TRBJ1-1, with D unclear. V lost 3 bases and J 0 bases, leaving 8 bases between the germline ends. Germline loops: CDR1 SNHLY, CDR2 FYNNEI. CDR3 length: 14 amino acids. CDR3 in DNA: TGTGCCAGCAGTGACCTTCCGGTGAACACTGAAGCTTTCTTT. Translated, it gives CASSDLPVNTEAFF.

This rearrangement joins TRBV19 to TRBJ2-1, with 10 bases identical to TRBD2. The CDR3 consists of 17 residues. J lost 3 bases, V lost 1 base, and 6 bases had no gene match. The V gene's germline CDR1 is LNHDA and CDR2 SQIVND (reference sequence). In DNA form, the CDR3 reads TGTGCCAGTAGTATAGCTGGAGCGGGGGGGATCTACAATGAGCAGTTCTTC. This encodes CASSIAGAGGIYNEQFF.

This clone turned up a few times. This chain uses TRBV11-2 with TRBJ2-5; tentative D call: TRBD1 (6 bases). Trimming removed 3 bases from V and 5 bases from J, with 13 bases in between. The germline V gene has CDR1 SGHAT and CDR2 FQNNGV. The CDR3 sequence is 14 residues long. CDR3 sequence reads: CASSFPRGLETQYF. DNA of the CDR3: TGTGCCAGCAGCTTTCCCAGGGGCTTGGAGACCCAGTACTTC.

This sequence joins TRBV10-3 and TRBJ2-7; D is ambiguous. V gave up 0 bases and J gave up 4 bases, with 10 bases separating them. The CDR3 length is 14 residues. Germline loops: CDR1 ENHRY, CDR2 SYGVKD. The CDR3 DNA reads as TGTGCCATCAGTGAGTCTCATAAGCAATACGAGCAGTACTTC. It codes for CAISESHKQYEQYF.